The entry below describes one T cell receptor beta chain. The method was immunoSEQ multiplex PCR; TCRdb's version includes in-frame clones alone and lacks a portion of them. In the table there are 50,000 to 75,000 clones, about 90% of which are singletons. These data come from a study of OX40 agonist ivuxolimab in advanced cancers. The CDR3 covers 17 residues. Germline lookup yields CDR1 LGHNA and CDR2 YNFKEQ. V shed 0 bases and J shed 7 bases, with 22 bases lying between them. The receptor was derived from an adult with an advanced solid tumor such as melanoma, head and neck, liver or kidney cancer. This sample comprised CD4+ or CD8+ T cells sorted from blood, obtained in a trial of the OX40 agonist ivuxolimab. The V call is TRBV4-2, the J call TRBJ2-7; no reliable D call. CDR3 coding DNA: TGTGCCAGCAGCCAAGATCCGGAGCGTAGGATACCTACTGAGCAGTACTTC. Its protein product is CASSQDPERRIPTEQYF.